This TCR beta chain was retrieved from a study of cytomegalovirus exposure and HLA in healthy donors. Background on the study: Caucasian-associated ancestry cluster membership applied to just over 80% of several hundred genotyped donors.

With regard to this clone: As yet, its antigen is unknown.

There are 14 residues in the CDR3. CDR1 is SGHRS and CDR2 is YFSETQ in the germline V gene. The V gene end was trimmed by 4 bases and the J gene end by 4 bases; junction bases not matched to a gene: 6. Study outcomes and limitations: There was a cluster of highly shared sequence variants that was likely a sequencing artifact. Among CMV-associated TCR beta chains, most appeared HLA-restricted in a later analysis.

With 60 Vbeta and 13 Jbeta primers, the PCR was carried out. Original processing methods: In a later analysis, around 87 million unique TCR beta chains included roughly 11 million shared by two or more donors. Method: immunoSEQ multiplex PCR; TCRdb's copy keeps in-frame clones and lacks some. The DNA was the basis for D and trimming; V, J and clone size are from that table. This table has roughly 120,000 clones, roughly 68% appearing once. The sample consisted of PBMCs. The receptor's source is a woman under 40 in good health and CMV-seronegative. The chain has TRBV5-1 and TRBJ2-3; 7 nucleotides match TRBD2. This CDR3 reads CASSVGRGSDTQYF. DNA of the CDR3: TGCGCCAGCAGCGTGGGGAGGGGATCAGATACGCAGTATTTT. The full variable domain, in which reference TRBV5-1 and TRBJ2-3 provide the parts outside the CDR3, is KAGVTQTPRYLIKTRGQQVTLSCSPISGHRSVSWYQQTPGQGLQFLFEYFSETQRNKGNFPGRFSGRQFSNSRSEMNVSTLELGDSALYLCASSVGRGSDTQYFGPGTRLTVL.